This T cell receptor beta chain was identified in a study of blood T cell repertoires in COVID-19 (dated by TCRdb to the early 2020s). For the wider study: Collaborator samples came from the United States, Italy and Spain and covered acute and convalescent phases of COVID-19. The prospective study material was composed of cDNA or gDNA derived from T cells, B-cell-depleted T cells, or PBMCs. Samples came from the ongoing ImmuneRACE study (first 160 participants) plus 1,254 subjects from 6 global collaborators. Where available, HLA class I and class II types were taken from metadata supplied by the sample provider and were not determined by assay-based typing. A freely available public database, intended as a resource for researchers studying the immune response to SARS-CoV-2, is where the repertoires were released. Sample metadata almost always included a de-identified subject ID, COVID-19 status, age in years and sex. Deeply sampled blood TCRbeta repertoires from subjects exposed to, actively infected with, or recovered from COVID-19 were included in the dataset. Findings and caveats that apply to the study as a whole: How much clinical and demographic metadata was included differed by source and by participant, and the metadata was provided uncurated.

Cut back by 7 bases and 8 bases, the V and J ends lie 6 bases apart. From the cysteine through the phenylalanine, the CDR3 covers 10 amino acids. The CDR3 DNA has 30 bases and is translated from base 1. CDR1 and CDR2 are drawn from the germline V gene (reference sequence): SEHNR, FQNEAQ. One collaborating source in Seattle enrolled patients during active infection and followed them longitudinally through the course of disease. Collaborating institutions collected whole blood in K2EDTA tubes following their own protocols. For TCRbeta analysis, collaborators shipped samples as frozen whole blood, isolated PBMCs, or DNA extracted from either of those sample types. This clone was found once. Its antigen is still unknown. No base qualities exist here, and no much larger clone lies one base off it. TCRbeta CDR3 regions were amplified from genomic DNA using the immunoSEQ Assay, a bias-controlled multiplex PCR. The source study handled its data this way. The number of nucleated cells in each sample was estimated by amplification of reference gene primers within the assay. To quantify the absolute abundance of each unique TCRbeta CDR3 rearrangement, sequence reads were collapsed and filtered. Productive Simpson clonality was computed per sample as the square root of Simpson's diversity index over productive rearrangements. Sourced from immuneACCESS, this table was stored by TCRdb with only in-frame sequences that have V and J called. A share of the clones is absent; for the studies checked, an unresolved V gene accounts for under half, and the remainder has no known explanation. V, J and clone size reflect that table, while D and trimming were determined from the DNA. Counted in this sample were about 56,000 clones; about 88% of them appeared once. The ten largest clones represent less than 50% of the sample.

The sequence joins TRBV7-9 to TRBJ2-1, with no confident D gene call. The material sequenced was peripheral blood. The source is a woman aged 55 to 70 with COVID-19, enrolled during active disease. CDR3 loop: CASTLDEQFF. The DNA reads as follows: TGTGCCAGCACCCTAGATGAGCAGTTCTTC.